A single sample gave rise to the 19 T cell receptor beta chains below, sequenced in a study of blood T cell repertoires in COVID-19. Data came from immunoSEQ multiplex PCR; TCRdb stores just in-frame clones and leaves some out. The table has about 360,000 clones, around 87% seen once; the top ten hold approximately 1.2%. Specimen: PBMCs or T cells enriched from blood (not recorded which). These receptor sequences come from a young man who had recovered from COVID-19.

The chain carries TRBV6-5 and TRBJ2-1; D gene unclear. Germline V gives CDR1 MNHEY, CDR2 SVGAGI. This CDR3 has 14 residues. V lost 0 bases to trimming and J lost 0 bases, with 3 bases between them. The CDR3, as DNA: TGTGCCAGCAGTTACTCTAGCTCCTACAATGAGCAGTTCTTC. Translation: CASSYSSSYNEQFF.

The V and J genes are TRBV5-1 and TRBJ1-6; no clear D gene. Germline V gene sequence: CDR1 SGHRS, CDR2 YFSETQ. V was cut by 4 bases and J by 9 bases, with 17 bases left in between. CDR3 length equals 15 residues. CDR3 bases: TGCGCCAGCAGCGGGGAGACTGGACTTCTTTCACCCCTCCACTTT. This encodes CASSGETGLLSPLHF.

V usage is TRBV2 and J usage is TRBJ1-1; D gene ambiguous. The CDR3 has 13 amino acids. The V end was cut by 2 bases, the J end by 1 base, with 5 bases between. Germline CDR1 and CDR2: SNHLY and FYNNEI. The CDR3 DNA is TGTGCCAGCAGTGAAAACTGGAACACTGAAGCTTTCTTT. Translating gives CASSENWNTEAFF. The entire variable domain, with the rest obtained from reference TRBV2 and TRBJ1-1, is as follows: EPEVTQTPSHQVTQMGQEVILRCVPISNHLYFYWYRQILGQKVEFLVSFYNNEISEKSEIFDDQFSVERPDGSNFTLKIRSTKLEDSAMYFCASSENWNTEAFFGQGTRLTVV.

V is TRBV2 and J is TRBJ1-1; D not certain. The CDR3 runs to 14 residues. In germline, CDR1 is SNHLY, CDR2 FYNNEI. The V end was cut by 4 bases, the J end by 0 bases, with 9 bases between. The CDR3 loop is CASSATRMNTEAFF. In DNA form, the CDR3 reads TGTGCCAGCAGTGCGACACGCATGAACACTGAAGCTTTCTTT.

The V and J genes are TRBV7-9 and TRBJ1-1; TRBD1 matches 7 bases. In germline, CDR1 is SEHNR, CDR2 FQNEAQ (reference sequence). This CDR3 has 15 residues. J lost 0 bases, V lost 5 bases, and 6 bases had no gene match. CDR3 sequence (DNA): TGTGCCAGCAGCCAGACAGGGAGTATGAACACTGAAGCTTTCTTT. This sequence encodes CASSQTGSMNTEAFF.

The chain recombines TRBV2 with TRBJ1-1; D is unresolved. This CDR3 region has 14 residues. Deletions cut 7 bases from V and 2 bases from J, with 14 bases between. Germline V gives CDR1 SNHLY, CDR2 FYNNEI. For the CDR3, the DNA is TGTGCCAGCAAAGGTGCGCAGACTAACACTGAAGCTTTCTTT. Its translation: CASKGAQTNTEAFF.

The genes are TRBV5-1 and TRBJ1-2; D is possibly TRBD1 (6 bases). The V end was cut by 0 bases, the J end by 4 bases, with 19 bases between. CDR3 size: 17 residues. CDR1 and CDR2 from the germline V gene are SGHRS and YFSETQ. The CDR3 DNA reads TGCGCCAGCAGCTTGGGCCCACAGGGATCCGCAAGCTATGGCTACACCTTC. It specifies CASSLGPQGSASYGYTF.

The chain uses TRBV30 and TRBJ1-1; 9 bases are a match to TRBD1. Germline CDR1 and CDR2: GTSNPN and SVGIG (reference sequence). V lost 3 bases and J lost 0; bases outside the gene matches: 17. The length of the CDR3 is 19 residues. CDR3 region: CAWRKGQGHLLAMNTEAFF. CDR3 in DNA: TGTGCCTGGAGGAAGGGACAGGGACACCTCCTTGCCATGAACACTGAAGCTTTCTTT.

The genes are TRBV7-9 and TRBJ2-3, with TRBD1 identical over 7 bases. The CDR3 sequence is 15 residues long. Trimming removed 5 bases from V and 0 bases from J; junction bases left unmatched: 5. Per the germline V gene, CDR1 is SEHNR and CDR2 is FQNEAQ (reference sequence). The CDR3 region is CASSSRDRSTDTQYF. The CDR3 DNA follows: TGTGCCAGCAGCAGCCGGGACAGAAGCACAGATACGCAGTATTTT.

This chain joins TRBV12-3 or TRBV12-4 and TRBJ2-7, with D perhaps TRBD1 (5 bases). CDR3 length equals 12 residues. V lost 7 bases to trimming and J lost 4 bases, with 11 bases between them. DNA of the CDR3: TGTGCCAGCAAAAAGGGGCCTTACGAGCAGTACTTC. Protein sequence: CASKKGPYEQYF.

The V and J genes are TRBV12-5 and TRBJ1-6; 8 positions match TRBD1. Trimming removed 5 bases from V and 0 bases from J; junction bases left unmatched: 6. The germline gives CDR1 LGHNT, CDR2 FRNRAP. The CDR3 sequence is 17 residues long. Here the CDR3 DNA reads TGTGCTAGTGGTACGGGACAGGTCCACTCCTATAATTCACCCCTCCACTTT. Its translation is CASGTGQVHSYNSPLHF.

The chain carries TRBV5-1 and TRBJ1-4, with 7 bases lining up with TRBD1. Germline V lookup: CDR1 SGHRS, CDR2 YFSETQ. This CDR3 has 16 residues. With V trimmed by 4 bases and J by 2 bases, 8 bases remained unmatched. CDR3 bases: TGCGCCAGCAGCCCCGGGACAGTAGCCACTAATGAAAAACTGTTTTTT. Translating it yields CASSPGTVATNEKLFF.

In this sample, this clone turned up a few times. The rearrangement links TRBV9 to TRBJ1-1; weak D call: TRBD1 (6 bases). The CDR3 has 16 residues. The ends were cut back, 4 bases at V and 1 base at J, with 17 bases in the middle. The germline CDR1 and CDR2 sequences are SGDLS and YYNGEE. CDR3 amino acids: CASSHSMGGRNTEAFF. The CDR3 DNA is TGTGCCAGCAGCCATTCGATGGGGGGGCGGAACACTGAAGCTTTCTTT.

This clone was observed once. J is TRBJ1-2 and V is TRBV5-6; 10 nucleotides align to TRBD1. J gave up 8 bases and V 4 bases, and 5 bases lay outside the gene matches. Germline lookup yields CDR1 SGHDT and CDR2 YYEEEE. The CDR3 is 13 amino acids. This CDR3 reads CASSPGQGRGYTF. CDR3 nucleotides: TGTGCCAGCAGCCCGGGACAGGGGCGAGGCTACACCTTC.

As to this clone: Within the sample, other DNA sequences also encode this same CDR3. This chain connects TRBV18 to TRBJ1-1; 9 nucleotides line up with TRBD1. There are 13 residues in the CDR3. V gave up 5 bases and J gave up 4 bases; unmatched junction bases: 2. Germline CDR1 is KGHSH and CDR2 is LQKENI. In DNA, the CDR3 is TGTGCCAGCTCAATGACAGGGGGCACTGAAGCTTTCTTT. It encodes CASSMTGGTEAFF.

A word on this clone: The sample holds other DNA sequences that translate to the same CDR3. The V gene is TRBV9, the J gene TRBJ2-1; 8 bases line up with TRBD2. V trimming: 0 bases; J trimming: 4 bases; junction bases outside the gene matches: 6. The CDR3 contains 16 residues. Germline lookup yields CDR1 SGDLS and CDR2 YYNGEE. The CDR3 here is CASSVGSGGPYNEQFF. Written as DNA, the CDR3 is TGTGCCAGCAGCGTAGGGTCGGGGGGGCCGTACAATGAGCAGTTCTTC.

This clone was seen more than once but under ten times. The gene calls are TRBV3-1 (or the pseudogene TRBV3-2) and TRBJ1-2; D is uncertain. The CDR3 length is 14 residues. The V end lost 0 bases, the J end lost 4 bases, and 9 bases lay between the germline ends. Looked up from germline, CDR1 is LGHDT and CDR2 is YNNKEL (reference sequence). The CDR3: CASSQESGIYGYTF. The CDR3 DNA sequence: TGTGCCAGCAGCCAAGAATCCGGGATCTATGGCTACACCTTC.

In this sample, this clone turned up a few times. V is TRBV19 and J is TRBJ1-4; perhaps TRBD1 as D (6 bases). Trimming shortened V by 7 bases and J by 4 bases, and 13 bases separated the two germline ends. The CDR3 is 14 amino acids. The germline V gene has CDR1 LNHDA and CDR2 SQIVND (reference sequence). The CDR3 loop reads CASTHDRNNEKLFF. The CDR3 region has the DNA TGTGCCAGTACCCACGACAGGAATAATGAAAAACTGTTTTTT.

V usage is TRBV10-3 and J usage is TRBJ2-1; 11 nucleotides match TRBD1. The CDR3 sequence is 13 residues long. With 10 bases clipped from V and 10 bases from J, the junction kept 9 bases outside the gene matches. CDR1 and CDR2 (germline): ENHRY, SYGVKD. The CDR3 spells CATRTGGVPEQFF. The CDR3 DNA reads TGTGCCACCCGGACAGGGGGCGTACCCGAGCAGTTCTTC.